The rows below give T cell receptor beta chains drawn from one sample of a study of blood T cells in healthy people across ages. TCRdb independently ran MiXCR on the 5' RACE reads; one entry per CDR3 protein. This table holds over a million distinct CDR3 sequences, approximately 25% found once. The same data also contributed to another study, on T cells of mothers and their children.

The sample consisted of blood. The receptors shown here come from a girl aged 2 to 10 in good health. Each CDR3 is given with its conserved first and last residue. A D gene is named only where the DNA matches it firmly. Clone size is not always given. Where it is, it says once, few, many or a class for expanded clones.

>.|TRBJ1-5|TRBV6-1|.
CASRWGLNQPQHF
TGTGCCAGCCGTTGGGGACTGAATCAGCCCCAGCATTTT
>.|TRBJ1-1|TRBV4-1|few
CASSQDWAVGNTEAFF
TGCGCCAGCAGCCAAGATTGGGCGGTAGGGAACACTGAAGCTTTCTTT
>TRBD2|TRBJ2-3|TRBV9|.
CASSVSSGVTDTQYF
TGTGCCAGCAGCGTTTCTAGCGGGGTCACAGATACGCAGTATTTT
>TRBD2|TRBJ2-7|TRBV15|.
CATSRGTSSDYEQYF
TGTGCCACCAGCAGAGGGACTAGCTCCGACTACGAGCAGTACTTC
>.|TRBJ1-2|TRBV6-1|.
CASSGQVQGGYTF
TGTGCCAGCAGTGGACAGGTCCAAGGTGGCTACACCTTC
>TRBD1|TRBJ1-4|TRBV28|few
CASHPGDRSEKLFF
TGTGCCAGCCACCCGGGGGACAGGTCTGAAAAACTGTTTTTT
>.|TRBJ2-5|TRBV6-5|.
CASSYVTGLRETQYF
TGTGCCAGCAGTTACGTAACAGGGCTTCGAGAGACCCAGTACTTC
>.|TRBJ1-2|TRBV2|.
CASSVGPLQGYTF
TGTGCCAGCAGTGTAGGACCGCTCCAGGGCTACACCTTC
>TRBD2|TRBJ2-7|TRBV7-2|.
CASSHLSAGVLEQYF
TGTGCCAGCAGCCATCTATCGGCGGGAGTTCTCGAGCAGTACTTC
>.|TRBJ2-1|TRBV19|.
CASLGRGPPYNEQFF
TGTGCCAGTCTGGGGAGGGGGCCTCCCTACAATGAGCAGTTCTTC
>TRBD2|TRBJ2-1|TRBV5-1|few
CASSLTLLAADSYNEQFF
TGCGCCAGCAGCCTGACTTTACTAGCGGCCGACTCCTACAATGAGCAGTTCTTC
>.|TRBJ2-1|TRBV13|.
CASSLIRGDEQFF
TGTGCCAGCAGCTTAATTCGGGGCGATGAGCAGTTCTTC
>.|TRBJ1-5|TRBV18|few
CASSPQGGGNQPQHF
TGTGCCAGCTCACCACAGGGGGGAGGCAATCAGCCCCAGCATTTT
>.|TRBJ2-7|TRBV2|.
CASRAPTDPYEQYF
TGTGCCAGCAGGGCCCCGACAGACCCCTACGAGCAGTACTTC
>.|TRBJ2-1|TRBV6-5|few
CASRLTGTVLNEQFF
TGTGCCAGCAGATTAACCGGGACGGTCCTCAATGAGCAGTTCTTC
>.|TRBJ2-7|TRBV7-2|few
CASSPLLRDYEQYF
TGTGCCAGCAGCCCCCTCTTACGGGACTACGAGCAGTACTTC
>TRBD1|TRBJ1-1|TRBV29-1|few
CSEDRDLNRGTEAFF
TGCAGCGAGGATCGGGACCTCAACAGGGGCACTGAAGCTTTCTTT
>.|TRBJ2-5|TRBV7-6|few
CASSPSVVVETQYF
TGTGCCAGCAGCCCCTCAGTGGTCGTTGAGACCCAGTACTTC
>TRBD2|TRBJ2-7|TRBV20-1|.
CSAPLGGSDEQYF
TGCAGTGCCCCCCTGGGGGGGAGCGACGAGCAGTACTTC
>.|TRBJ2-1|TRBV29-1|.
CSVNGLNENGQFF
TGCAGCGTCAACGGACTAAATGAGAATGGGCAGTTCTTC
>TRBD1|TRBJ2-3|TRBV27|few
CASSPLDRGTDTQYF
TGTGCCAGCAGTCCGCTGGACAGGGGGACAGATACGCAGTATTTT
>.|TRBJ1-2|TRBV6-5|few
CASSYGYAGGSYGYTF
TGTGCCAGCAGTTACGGCTACGCGGGGGGGTCCTATGGCTACACCTTC
>.|TRBJ1-6|TRBV6-6|.
CASLRGTGLKTGSLHF
TGTGCCAGCTTAAGGGGCACCGGACTGAAAACCGGCTCCCTCCACTTT
>TRBD2|TRBJ2-7|TRBV11-2|few
CASSFRGRAYEQYF
TGTGCCAGCAGCTTTCGCGGGAGGGCCTACGAGCAGTACTTC
>.|TRBJ2-2|TRBV15|few
CATSRDPGPNTGELFF
TGTGCCACCAGCAGAGATCCGGGCCCGAACACCGGGGAGCTGTTTTTT
>TRBD1|TRBJ2-2|TRBV3-1|once
CASSHLIPTATGLNTGELFF
TGTGCCAGCAGCCATCTTATCCCCACCGCGACAGGGCTGAACACCGGGGAGCTGTTTTTT
>.|TRBJ2-7|TRBV29-1|few
CSVEVGYAENYEQYF
TGCAGCGTTGAAGTCGGCTATGCGGAGAACTACGAGCAGTACTTC
>TRBD1|TRBJ1-4|TRBV29-1|once
CSVVTGGNEKLFF
TGCAGCGTTGTGACAGGGGGCAATGAAAAACTGTTTTTT
>.|TRBJ2-4|TRBV6-2/TRBV6-3|once
CASSFGTQTNIQYF
TGTGCCAGCAGTTTCGGGACACAGACTAACATTCAGTACTTC
>.|TRBJ2-5|TRBV7-8|.
CASTADWETQYF
TGTGCCAGCACGGCCGACTGGGAGACCCAGTACTTC
>.|TRBJ1-1|TRBV7-2|few
CASSLFSRGTEAFF
TGTGCCAGCAGCTTATTCAGCCGGGGCACTGAAGCTTTCTTT
>TRBD1|TRBJ1-4|TRBV4-1|.
CASSTTGRGRSNEKLFF
TGCGCCAGCTCGACGACAGGGAGAGGGAGGTCTAATGAAAAACTGTTTTTT
>.|TRBJ1-2|TRBV29-1|.
CSVDRLDRTRSGYTF
TGCAGCGTTGATCGCCTCGACCGGACAAGGAGTGGCTACACCTTC
>.|TRBJ1-2|TRBV20-1|few
CSARRANYGYTF
TGCAGTGCTCGGAGGGCCAACTATGGCTACACCTTC
>.|TRBJ2-3|TRBV7-7|few
CASSPKVTWAADTQYF
TGTGCTAGCAGCCCGAAAGTCACTTGGGCCGCAGATACGCAGTATTTT
>.|TRBJ1-1|TRBV20-1|.
CSASSPWDTPNTEAFF
TGCAGTGCTAGTTCCCCCTGGGACACACCGAACACTGAAGCTTTCTTT
>TRBD1|TRBJ1-6|TRBV4-1|few
CASSQVQGEDSPLHF
TGCGCCAGCAGCCAGGTACAGGGGGAAGACTCACCCCTCCACTTT
>TRBD2|TRBJ2-7|TRBV6-5|.
CASRELAGSRNEQYF
TGTGCCAGCAGGGAACTAGCGGGGAGCCGAAACGAGCAGTACTTC
>.|TRBJ2-3|TRBV12-3/TRBV12-4|.
CASGGGSTDVEYF
TGTGCCAGCGGAGGGGGGAGCACAGATGTGGAGTATTTT
>.|TRBJ2-3|TRBV2|.
CASSANSRGTQYF
TGTGCCAGCAGTGCGAATTCGAGGGGGACGCAGTATTTT
>TRBD2|TRBJ2-7|TRBV10-3|once
CAISDNGRAYEQYF
TGTGCCATCAGTGATAACGGGAGGGCCTACGAGCAGTACTTC
>.|TRBJ1-1|TRBV12-3/TRBV12-4|.
CASSPRASSSSEAFF
TGTGCCAGCAGTCCGAGGGCCTCTTCTTCCTCTGAAGCTTTCTTT
>.|TRBJ2-2|TRBV20-1|.
CSASCGLLTWELFF
TGCAGTGCTAGCTGCGGACTACTAACCTGGGAGCTGTTTTTT
>TRBD1|TRBJ1-5|TRBV12-3/TRBV12-4|many
CASSLTGGQPQHF
TGTGCCAGCAGTTTAACAGGGGGACAGCCCCAGCATTTT
>.|TRBJ1-2|TRBV12-3/TRBV12-4|few
CASSLQLHGYTF
TGTGCCAGCAGCCTTCAGTTACATGGCTACACCTTC
>.|TRBJ1-2|TRBV5-6|.
CASSLASGKNGYTF
TGTGCCAGCAGCTTGGCGTCGGGAAAGAATGGCTACACCTTC